The rows below give T cell receptor beta chains drawn from one sample of a study of blood T cell repertoires in COVID-19. Using immunoSEQ multiplex PCR, the repertoire was profiled, and TCRdb retains in-frame clones only, with some absent. The sample has about 66,000 clones, about nine tenths seen once; the top ten hold 1.3% to 1.5%. The sequenced material came from peripheral blood. Receptor source: a man aged 55 to 69 with acute or convalescent COVID-19. CDR3s include the opening cysteine and the closing phenylalanine or tryptophan.

CDR3 protein	J gene	V gene
CASIDRENTGELFF	TRBJ2-2	TRBV2
CATSDTTSSYNEQFF	TRBJ2-1	TRBV24-1
CASSLASGAYEQYF	TRBJ2-7	TRBV13
CASSQTSELEQFF	TRBJ2-1	TRBV3-1/TRBV3-2
CASSPTQASSAFF	TRBJ2-1	TRBV11-2
CASSIVPGAGQPQHF	TRBJ1-5	TRBV19
CSVRSRRETEAFF	TRBJ1-1	TRBV29-1
CASSDGGSAFF	TRBJ1-1	TRBV6-4
CASTNRRNEQFF	TRBJ2-1	TRBV27
CASSPGGQGWQYF	TRBJ2-7	TRBV7-9
CASSPDGQGYEQYF	TRBJ2-7	TRBV18
CASSHEGGPRTDTQYF	TRBJ2-3	TRBV5-1
CASSLSGSGGRDEQFF	TRBJ2-1	TRBV7-9
CATSDRNGGLDNEQFF	TRBJ2-1	TRBV24-1
CAVSAPGSGDEQYF	TRBJ2-7	TRBV19
CASATGPGGKLFF	TRBJ1-4	TRBV25-1
CAWRMTGAYGYTF	TRBJ1-2	TRBV30
CASSEGQGRQPQHF	TRBJ1-5	TRBV2
CASSTGNWGYGYTF	TRBJ1-2	TRBV21-1
CASSITGDSRNTIYF	TRBJ1-3	TRBV5-1
CASSYSLLLRGQSSYEQYF	TRBJ2-7	TRBV6-2/TRBV6-3
CASSLSPGHTEAFF	TRBJ1-1	TRBV7-3
CASTYRLGQGQETQYF	TRBJ2-5	TRBV19
CASSPGQNTEAFF	TRBJ1-1	TRBV7-9
CASSPDLSSYNEQFF	TRBJ2-1	TRBV5-1
CAPWAANTEAFF	TRBJ1-1	TRBV2
CASSAGQGTPTDTQYF	TRBJ2-3	TRBV5-1
CASEFPSSYEQYF	TRBJ2-7	TRBV2
CASSLVTGGTGELFF	TRBJ2-2	TRBV5-1